The 24 T cell receptor beta chains given below trace back to one sample, sequenced in a study of cytomegalovirus exposure and HLA in healthy donors. Primers included in the PCR were 60 Vbeta and 13 Jbeta primers. The method was immunoSEQ multiplex PCR; TCRdb's version includes in-frame clones alone and lacks a portion of them. Of fewer than 180,000 clones listed, about 64% are singletons. Sequencing used PBMCs. The receptors derive from a woman aged 55-75 years in good health and CMV-seropositive.

This clone was found many times. V and J are TRBV29-1 and TRBJ2-2; the match to TRBD2 covers 8 bases. CDR1 and CDR2 from the germline V gene are SQVTM and ANQGSEA. This CDR3 spans 14 amino acids. V shed 2 bases, J shed 3 bases, and the junction held 2 bases outside the gene matches. Here the CDR3 DNA reads TGCAGCGTTGAAAAACTAGCGGACACCGGGGAGCTGTTTTTT. Translation: CSVEKLADTGELFF.

The chain has TRBV27 and TRBJ2-1; TRBD2 agrees at 7 bases. Germline V gives CDR1 MNHEY, CDR2 SMNVEV (reference sequence). The V segment lost 4 bases and the J segment 7 bases; nucleotides outside the gene matches: 7. This CDR3 contains 14 residues. The CDR3 spells CASSSAGAENEQFF. CDR3 nucleotide sequence: TGTGCCAGCAGTTCTGCGGGAGCGGAGAATGAGCAGTTCTTC.

This chain links TRBV7-3 with TRBJ2-3, with 7 bases aligning to TRBD2. The V gene's germline CDR1 is SGHTA and CDR2 FQGTGA. V shed 3 bases, J shed 4 bases, and the junction held 4 bases outside the gene matches. The CDR3 has 14 amino acids. CDR3 nucleotides: TGTGCCAGCAGCTTGACTAGCTTTGCAGATACGCAGTATTTT. Translated, it gives CASSLTSFADTQYF.

The chain has TRBV28 and TRBJ2-7; D is unresolved. This CDR3 spans 14 amino acids. Trimming left V 1 base short and J 3 bases short, with 10 bases between. CDR1 is MDHEN, CDR2 SYDVKM, per germline. Written as DNA, the CDR3 is TGTGCCAGCAGTTTATCCAGTGGTCTCTACGAGCAGTACTTC. Its protein is CASSLSSGLYEQYF.

This clone has a single count. The V gene is TRBV7-3, the J gene TRBJ2-2; no clear D gene. This CDR3 spans 14 amino acids. In germline, CDR1 is SGHTA, CDR2 FQGTGA. Trimming took off 2 bases at V and 3 bases at J, with 7 bases between the two ends. The CDR3 DNA follows: TGTGCCAGCAGCTTAGGTAGAGACACCGGGGAGCTGTTTTTT. Its protein is CASSLGRDTGELFF.

The chain is built from TRBV6-1 and TRBJ1-2, with TRBD1 matching over 8 bases. This CDR3 is built from 15 residues. The V segment lost 7 bases and the J segment 8 bases; nucleotides outside the gene matches: 15. Germline V lookup: CDR1 MNHNS, CDR2 SASEGT. CDR3 in DNA: TGTGCCAGCACCGGACAGGGATCAGCTAAGGGGGGCTACACCTTC. This translates into CASTGQGSAKGGYTF.

Concerning this clone: Mismatch with germline at one junction end may stem from a read error. This chain links TRBV9 with TRBJ2-5; D unresolved. CDR1 SGDLS and CDR2 YYNGEE come from the germline V gene. The CDR3 totals 12 residues. CDR3: CASSAHQETQYF. In nucleotides, the CDR3 is TGTGCCAGCAGCGCCCACCAGGAGACCCAGTACTTC.

This clone has a handful of counts. The DNA for the CDR3 is TGTGCCAGCAGCATGAACAGGGGGCACCGAGATGAAGCTTTCTTT. As protein: CASSMNRGHRDEAFF. V gene TRBV5-4 combines with J gene TRBJ1-1; 9 nucleotides align to TRBD1. Germline CDR1 and CDR2: SGHNT and YYREEE (reference sequence). After removal of 4 bases from V and 7 bases from J, the junction contained 11 bases not matched to a gene. This CDR3 comprises 15 residues.

V is TRBV7-2 and J is TRBJ1-4; no clear D. CDR1 SGHTA and CDR2 FQGNSA come from the germline V gene. This CDR3 is built from 13 residues. V lost 3 bases, J lost 8 bases, and 10 bases lay in between. CDR3 sequence reads: CASSFVGGEKLFF. The CDR3 bases are TGTGCCAGCAGCTTCGTGGGAGGGGAAAAACTGTTTTTT. Full variable domain (remainder filled in from reference TRBV7-2 and TRBJ1-4): GAGVSQSPSNKVTEKGKDVELRCDPISGHTALYWYRQSLGQGLEFLIYFQGNSAPDKSGLPSDRFSAERTGGSVSTLTIQRTQQEDSAVYLCASSFVGGEKLFFGSGTQLSVL.

This clone was seen only a few times. This sequence joins TRBV6-5 and TRBJ2-1, with 10 bases identical to TRBD2. Unmatched junction bases numbered 3, after V lost 2 bases and J lost 8 bases. The germline V gene has CDR1 MNHEY and CDR2 SVGAGI. The CDR3 loop spans 14 amino acids. CDR3: CASSYRGLADEQFF. The DNA for the CDR3 is TGTGCCAGCAGTTACCGCGGACTAGCGGATGAGCAGTTCTTC.

The chain carries TRBV28 and TRBJ2-3; 11 nucleotides align to TRBD2. The CDR3 runs to 16 residues. J lost 0 bases, V lost 5 bases, and 4 bases had no gene match. CDR1 MDHEN and CDR2 SYDVKM come from the germline V gene. The CDR3 nucleotides read TGTGCCAGCAGTGATAGCGGGAGGGCTAGCACAGATACGCAGTATTTT. Translated: CASSDSGRASTDTQYF.

This chain connects TRBV11-2 to TRBJ2-5, with 7 bases matching TRBD1. The germline V gene encodes CDR1 SGHAT and CDR2 FQNNGV. The CDR3 consists of 15 residues. Unmatched junction bases numbered 9, after V lost 5 bases and J lost 3 bases. The CDR3 sequence is CASSRIRGNKETQYF. Written as DNA, the CDR3 is TGTGCCAGCAGCCGAATCAGGGGGAATAAAGAGACCCAGTACTTC.

The V call is TRBV28, the J call TRBJ1-1, with 12 positions matching TRBD1. Trimming removed 9 bases from V and 11 bases from J; junction bases left unmatched: 10. The CDR3 has 13 residues. Germline V gene sequence: CDR1 MDHEN, CDR2 SYDVKM. For the CDR3, the DNA is TGTGCCAGTTGGGGACAGGGGGCGTCCTGGGCTTTCTTT. It translates to CASWGQGASWAFF.

This clone was recorded a few times. CDR3 in amino acids: CASSLVTDTQYF. DNA for the CDR3: TGTGCCAGCAGCTTAGTAACAGATACGCAGTATTTT. The chain combines TRBV11-2 with TRBJ2-3; D unresolved. CDR3 size: 12 residues. The V gene's germline CDR1 is SGHAT and CDR2 FQNNGV. With 1 base removed from V and 3 bases from J, the gap between germline ends came to 2 bases.

The count of this clone is one. Other DNA variants within this sample encode the same CDR3. The chain employs TRBV29-1 and TRBJ1-1; D possibly corresponds to TRBD1 (6 bases). Trimming took off 6 bases at V and 3 bases at J, with 14 bases between the two ends. Germline V gene data show CDR1 as SQVTM and CDR2 as ANQGSEA. CDR3 size: 13 residues. The CDR3 nucleotides are TGCAGCGTCGCCAGGGGACGGGACACTGAAGCTTTCTTT. This gives the protein CSVARGRDTEAFF.

The rearrangement joins TRBV7-9 to TRBJ2-7; 10 nucleotides match TRBD2. The CDR3 is 13 amino acids. CDR1 and CDR2 from the germline V gene are SEHNR and FQNEAQ (reference sequence). Trimming at V came to 4 bases and at J to 3 bases, leaving 0 bases not matched to a gene. The CDR3 nucleotides read TGTGCCAGCAGCTCTAGCGGGAGCTACGAGCAGTACTTC. Protein product: CASSSSGSYEQYF.

The V gene is TRBV19, the J gene TRBJ2-5; 11 nucleotides line up with TRBD2. CDR3 length equals 15 residues. J gave up 5 bases and V 7 bases, and 9 bases lay outside the gene matches. The V gene's germline CDR1 is LNHDA and CDR2 SQIVND (reference sequence). The CDR3 here is CASMGTSGPGETQYF. The DNA of the CDR3 is TGTGCCAGTATGGGGACTAGCGGCCCTGGGGAGACCCAGTACTTC.

This clone is a singleton in its sample. This chain uses TRBV27 with TRBJ2-5; TRBD1 aligns across 8 bases. Near its end, the DNA agrees better with TRBJ2-7, so the J call may be wrong. Per the germline V gene, CDR1 is MNHEY and CDR2 is SMNVEV (reference sequence). The CDR3 runs 12 residues. The CDR3 protein is CASGTGNYEQYF. The CDR3 coding sequence is TGTGCCAGCGGGACAGGTAACTACGAGCAGTACTTC.

This chain uses TRBV5-1 with TRBJ2-1, with 11 bases aligning to TRBD2. This CDR3 contains 15 residues. CDR1 and CDR2 from the germline V gene are SGHRS and YFSETQ. V lost 0 bases and J lost 7; bases outside the gene matches: 3. CDR3 protein: CASSLGLAGQNEQFF. The CDR3 DNA reads TGCGCCAGCAGCTTGGGACTAGCGGGACAAAATGAGCAGTTCTTC.

This rearrangement joins TRBV4-1 to TRBJ2-7; TRBD2 is a possible D gene (6 bases). Trimming cost V 3 bases and J 0 bases, with 15 bases left between them. The CDR3 length is 16 residues. Germline V gives CDR1 MGHRA, CDR2 YSYEKL. DNA for the CDR3: TGCGCCAGCAGCCAGTCCTGGGGGGTTTTCTCCTACGAGCAGTACTTC. This sequence encodes CASSQSWGVFSYEQYF.

The chain is built from TRBV6-5 and TRBJ1-4; TRBD1 might be the D (5 bases). V gave up 1 base and J gave up 7 bases, with 13 bases separating them. The CDR3 is 15 residues long. CDR1 is MNHEY and CDR2 is SVGAGI in the germline V gene. CDR3 coding DNA: TGTGCCAGCAGTTACTGGCGGGACGGGGCTGAAAAACTGTTTTTT. It codes for CASSYWRDGAEKLFF.

This rearrangement joins TRBV28 to TRBJ2-7; no clear D gene. There are 14 residues in the CDR3. Looked up from germline, CDR1 is MDHEN and CDR2 is SYDVKM. Trimming cost V 3 bases and J 4 bases, with 13 bases left between them. The CDR3 nucleotides are TGTGCCAGCAGTTTTTCACTCGTTTTTTACGAGCAGTACTTC. Translated, it gives CASSFSLVFYEQYF. The full variable domain, with the rest looked up from reference TRBV28 and TRBJ2-7, is DVKVTQSSRYLVKRTGEKVFLECVQDMDHENMFWYRQDPGLGLRLIYFSYDVKMKEKGDIPEGYSVSREKKERFSLILESASTNQTSMYLCASSFSLVFYEQYFGPGTRLTVT.

The chain uses TRBV19 and TRBJ2-3; weak D call: TRBD2 (5 bases). Germline lookup yields CDR1 LNHDA and CDR2 SQIVND (reference sequence). The CDR3 consists of 16 residues. V dropped 6 bases and J dropped 1 base, with 17 bases sitting between them. CDR3 in DNA: TGTGCCAGTAGCTTCCGGGCGGGCCTCGGCACAGATACGCAGTATTTT. This encodes CASSFRAGLGTDTQYF.

The V and J genes are TRBV7-2 and TRBJ2-7, with 7 bases lining up with TRBD2. Germline V gives CDR1 SGHTA, CDR2 FQGNSA. V lost 6 bases and J lost 5; bases outside the gene matches: 4. CDR3 length equals 12 residues. The CDR3 spells CASRYTSDEQYF. CDR3 sequence (DNA): TGTGCCAGCAGGTACACTAGCGACGAGCAGTACTTC.